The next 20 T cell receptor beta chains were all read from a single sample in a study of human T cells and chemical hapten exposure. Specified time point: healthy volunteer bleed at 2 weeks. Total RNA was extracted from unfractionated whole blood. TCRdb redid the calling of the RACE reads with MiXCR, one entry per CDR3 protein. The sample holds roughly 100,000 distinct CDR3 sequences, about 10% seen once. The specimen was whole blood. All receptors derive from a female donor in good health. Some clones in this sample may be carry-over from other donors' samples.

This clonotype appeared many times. In nucleotides, the CDR3 is TGTGCCTCTCCCCTCCCCGGGACCCCCCGCGAGGCCCAGTACTTC. This gives the protein CASPLPGTPREAQYF. This rearrangement joins TRBV6-1 to TRBJ2-5; D may be TRBD1 or TRBD2 (5 bases each). V lost 11 bases to trimming and J lost 9 bases, with 28 bases between them. This CDR3 is built from 15 residues. The germline V gene has CDR1 MNHNS and CDR2 SASEGT.

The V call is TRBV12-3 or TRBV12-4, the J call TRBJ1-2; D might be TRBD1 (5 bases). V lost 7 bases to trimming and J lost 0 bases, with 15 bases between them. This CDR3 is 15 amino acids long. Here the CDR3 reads CASTSRGLPNYGYTF. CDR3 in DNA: TGTGCCAGCACTTCCCGGGGGTTGCCTAACTATGGCTACACCTTC.

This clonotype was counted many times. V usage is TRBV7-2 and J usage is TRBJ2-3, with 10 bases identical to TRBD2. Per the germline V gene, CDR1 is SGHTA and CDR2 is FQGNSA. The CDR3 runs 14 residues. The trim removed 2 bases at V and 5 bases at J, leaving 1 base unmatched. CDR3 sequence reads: CASSLLAGEDTQYF. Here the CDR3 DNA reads TGTGCCAGCAGCTTACTAGCGGGGGAAGATACGCAGTATTTT.

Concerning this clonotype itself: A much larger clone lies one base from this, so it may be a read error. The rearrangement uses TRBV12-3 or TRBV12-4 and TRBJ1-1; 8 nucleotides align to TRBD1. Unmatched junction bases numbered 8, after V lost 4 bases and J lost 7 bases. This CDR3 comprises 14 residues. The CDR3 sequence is CASSSRDRRIEAFF. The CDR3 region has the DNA TGTGCCAGCAGTTCCCGGGACAGGCGGATTGAAGCTTTCTTT.

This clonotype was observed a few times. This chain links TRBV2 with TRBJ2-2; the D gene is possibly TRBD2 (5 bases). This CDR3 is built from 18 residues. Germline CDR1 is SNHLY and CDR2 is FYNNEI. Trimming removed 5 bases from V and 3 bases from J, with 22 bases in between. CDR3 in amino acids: CASSTGTLVKRDTGELFF. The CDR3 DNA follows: TGTGCCAGCAGTACCGGAACCTTGGTAAAGAGGGACACCGGGGAGCTGTTTTTT. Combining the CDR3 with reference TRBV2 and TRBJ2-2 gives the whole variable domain EPEVTQTPSHQVTQMGQEVILRCVPISNHLYFYWYRQILGQKVEFLVSFYNNEISEKSEIFDDQFSVERPDGSNFTLKIRSTKLEDSAMYFCASSTGTLVKRDTGELFFGEGSRLTVL.

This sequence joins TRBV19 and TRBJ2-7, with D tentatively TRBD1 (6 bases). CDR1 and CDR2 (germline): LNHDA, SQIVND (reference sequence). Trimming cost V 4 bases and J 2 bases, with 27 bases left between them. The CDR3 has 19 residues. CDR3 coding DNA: TGTGCCAGTAGTAAACACTACACAGGGTTTCAAGGAGGAGCCTACGAGCAGTACTTC. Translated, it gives CASSKHYTGFQGGAYEQYF.

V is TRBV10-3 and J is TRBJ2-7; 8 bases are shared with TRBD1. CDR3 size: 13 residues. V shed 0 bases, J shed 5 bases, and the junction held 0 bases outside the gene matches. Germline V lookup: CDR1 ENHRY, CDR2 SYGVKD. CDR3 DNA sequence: TGTGCCATCAGTGAGTCGGGACAGGACGAGCAGTACTTC. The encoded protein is CAISESGQDEQYF.

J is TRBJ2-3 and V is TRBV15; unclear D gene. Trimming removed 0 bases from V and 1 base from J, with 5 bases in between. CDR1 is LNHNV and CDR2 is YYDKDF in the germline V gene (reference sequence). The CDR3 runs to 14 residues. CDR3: CATSRDSRTDTQYF. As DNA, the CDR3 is TGTGCCACCAGCAGAGATTCGCGCACAGATACGCAGTATTTT.

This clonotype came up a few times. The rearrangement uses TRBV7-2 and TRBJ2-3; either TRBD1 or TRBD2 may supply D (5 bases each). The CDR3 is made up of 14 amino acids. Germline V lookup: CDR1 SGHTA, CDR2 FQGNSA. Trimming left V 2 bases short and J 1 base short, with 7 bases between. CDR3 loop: CASSLLGGTDTQYF. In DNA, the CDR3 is TGTGCCAGCAGCTTACTGGGGGGCACAGATACGCAGTATTTT.

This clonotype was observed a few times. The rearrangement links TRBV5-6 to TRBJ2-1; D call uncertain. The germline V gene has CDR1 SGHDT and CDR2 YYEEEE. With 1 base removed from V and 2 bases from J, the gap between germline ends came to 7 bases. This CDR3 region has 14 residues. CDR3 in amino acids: CASSLYVPYNEQFF. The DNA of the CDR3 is TGTGCCAGCAGCTTGTATGTACCCTACAATGAGCAGTTCTTC. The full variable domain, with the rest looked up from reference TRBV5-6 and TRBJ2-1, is DAGVTQSPTHLIKTRGQQVTLRCSPKSGHDTVSWYQQALGQGPQFIFQYYEEEERQRGNFPDRFSGHQFPNYSSELNVNALLLGDSALYLCASSLYVPYNEQFFGPGTRLTVL.

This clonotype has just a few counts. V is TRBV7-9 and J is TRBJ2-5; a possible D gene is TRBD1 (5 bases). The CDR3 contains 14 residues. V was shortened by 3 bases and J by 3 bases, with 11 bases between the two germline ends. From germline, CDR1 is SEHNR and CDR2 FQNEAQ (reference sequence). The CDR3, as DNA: TGTGCCAGCAGCTTGACAGTCATAAAAGAGACCCAGTACTTC. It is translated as CASSLTVIKETQYF.

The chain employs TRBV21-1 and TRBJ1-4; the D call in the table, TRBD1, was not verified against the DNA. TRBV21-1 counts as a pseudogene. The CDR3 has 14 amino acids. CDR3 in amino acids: CASRSGATNEKLFF. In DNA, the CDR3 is TGTGCCAGCAGATCGGGAGCAACTAATGAAAAACTGTTTTTT.

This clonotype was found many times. This chain's CDR3 is CASTLNGQVVSPLHF. The DNA for the CDR3 is TGTGCCAGCACCCTTAATGGACAGGTCGTTTCACCCCTCCACTTT. V usage is TRBV12-3 or TRBV12-4 and J usage is TRBJ1-6; 7 nucleotides line up with TRBD1. The CDR3 length is 15 residues. V shed 7 bases, J shed 9 bases, and the junction held 12 bases outside the gene matches.

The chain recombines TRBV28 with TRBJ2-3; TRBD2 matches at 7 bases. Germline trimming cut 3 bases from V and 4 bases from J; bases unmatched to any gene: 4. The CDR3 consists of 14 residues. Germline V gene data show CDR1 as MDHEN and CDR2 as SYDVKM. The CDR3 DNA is TGTGCCAGCAGTTTCGGACTAGACCCAGATACGCAGTATTTT. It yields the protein CASSFGLDPDTQYF.

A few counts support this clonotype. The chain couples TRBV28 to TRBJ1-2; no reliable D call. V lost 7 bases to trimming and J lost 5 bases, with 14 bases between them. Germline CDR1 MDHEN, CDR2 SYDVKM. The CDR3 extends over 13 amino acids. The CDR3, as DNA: TGTGCCAGCAATGGTAGGATTCCTTATGGCTACACCTTC. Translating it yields CASNGRIPYGYTF.

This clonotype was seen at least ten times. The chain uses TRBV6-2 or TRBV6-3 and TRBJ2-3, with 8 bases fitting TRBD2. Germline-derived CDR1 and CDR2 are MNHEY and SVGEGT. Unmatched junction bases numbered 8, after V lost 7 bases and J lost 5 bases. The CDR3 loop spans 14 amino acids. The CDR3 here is CASTIAGREDTQYF. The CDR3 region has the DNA TGTGCCAGCACCATAGCGGGAAGAGAAGATACGCAGTATTTT.

CDR3 bases: TGTGCCAGCAGTACGAGCGCCGGGGAGCTGTTTTTT. Translation gives CASSTSAGELFF. The chain employs TRBV12-3 or TRBV12-4 and TRBJ2-2; unclear D gene. The CDR3 totals 12 residues. V was shortened by 5 bases and J by 6 bases, with 7 bases between the two germline ends.

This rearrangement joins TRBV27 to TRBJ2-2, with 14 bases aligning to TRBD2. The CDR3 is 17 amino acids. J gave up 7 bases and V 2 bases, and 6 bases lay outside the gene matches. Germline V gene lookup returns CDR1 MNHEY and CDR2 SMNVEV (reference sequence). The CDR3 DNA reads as TGTGCCAGCAGTTTACGACTAGCGGGAGGGCATTGCGGGGAGCTGTTTTTT. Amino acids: CASSLRLAGGHCGELFF.

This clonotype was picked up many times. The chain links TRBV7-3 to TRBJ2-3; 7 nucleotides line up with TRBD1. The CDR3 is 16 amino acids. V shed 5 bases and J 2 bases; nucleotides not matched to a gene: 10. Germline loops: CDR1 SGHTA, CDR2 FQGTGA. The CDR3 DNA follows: TGTGCCAGCAGCCCAGGAAGGGGGCTCGACACAGATACGCAGTATTTT. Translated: CASSPGRGLDTDTQYF.

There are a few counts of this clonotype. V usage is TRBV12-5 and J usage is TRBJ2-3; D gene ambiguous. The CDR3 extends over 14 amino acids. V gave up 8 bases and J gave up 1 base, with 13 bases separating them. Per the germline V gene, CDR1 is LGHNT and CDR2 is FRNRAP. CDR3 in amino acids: CASLLAGGTDTQYF. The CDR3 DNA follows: TGTGCTAGTTTATTGGCCGGAGGCACAGATACGCAGTATTTT.